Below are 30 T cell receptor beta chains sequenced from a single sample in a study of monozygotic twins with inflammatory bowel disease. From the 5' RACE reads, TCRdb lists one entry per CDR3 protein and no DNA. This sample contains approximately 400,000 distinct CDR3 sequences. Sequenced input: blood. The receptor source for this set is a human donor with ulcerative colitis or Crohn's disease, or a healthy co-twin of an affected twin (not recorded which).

CDR3 sequence: CASSSAVPGQGFSEGTQYF. J is TRBJ2-5 and V is TRBV12-3 or TRBV12-4; the TCRdb D gene call, TRBD1, has no DNA to confirm it. The CDR3 consists of 19 residues.

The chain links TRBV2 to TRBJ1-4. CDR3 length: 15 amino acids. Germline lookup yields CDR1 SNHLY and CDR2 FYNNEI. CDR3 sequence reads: CASSEGRGRGEKLFF.

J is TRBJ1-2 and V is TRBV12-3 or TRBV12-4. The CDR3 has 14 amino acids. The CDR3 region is CASSFTSPSYGYTF.

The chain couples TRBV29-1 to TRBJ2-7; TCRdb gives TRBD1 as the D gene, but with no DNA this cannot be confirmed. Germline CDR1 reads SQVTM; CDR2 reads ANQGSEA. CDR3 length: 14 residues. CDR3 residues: CSARQDLGSYEQYF.

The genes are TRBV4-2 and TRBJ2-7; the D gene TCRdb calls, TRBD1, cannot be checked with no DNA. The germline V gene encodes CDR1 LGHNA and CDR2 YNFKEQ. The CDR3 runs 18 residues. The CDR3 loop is CASSPKGSGGASSYEQYF.

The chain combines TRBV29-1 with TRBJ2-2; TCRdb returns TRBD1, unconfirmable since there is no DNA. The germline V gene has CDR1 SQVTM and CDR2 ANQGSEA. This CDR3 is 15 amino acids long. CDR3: CSVASVGGGTGELFF.

The CDR3 is CSASPTGGTYYEQYF. The chain links TRBV20-1 to TRBJ2-7; TCRdb lists TRBD1, though no DNA is available to test this call. Germline V gene lookup returns CDR1 DFQATT and CDR2 SNEGSKA (reference sequence). This CDR3 has 15 amino acids.

CDR3 region: CASNPEGGVGPYNEQFF. This chain links TRBV7-9 with TRBJ2-1; TCRdb reports TRBD1, a call that lacks DNA to check it against. Per the germline V gene, CDR1 is SEHNR and CDR2 is FQNEAQ (reference sequence). The CDR3 runs to 17 residues. Full variable domain (remainder filled in from reference TRBV7-9 and TRBJ2-1): DTGVSQNPRHKITKRGQNVTFRCDPISEHNRLYWYRQTLGQGPEFLTYFQNEAQLEKSRLLSDRFSAERPKGSFSTLEIQRTEQGDSAMYLCASNPEGGVGPYNEQFFGPGTRLTVL.

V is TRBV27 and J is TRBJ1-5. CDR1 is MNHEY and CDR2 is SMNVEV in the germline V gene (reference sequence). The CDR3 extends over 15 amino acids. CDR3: CASSLWAYSNQPQHF.

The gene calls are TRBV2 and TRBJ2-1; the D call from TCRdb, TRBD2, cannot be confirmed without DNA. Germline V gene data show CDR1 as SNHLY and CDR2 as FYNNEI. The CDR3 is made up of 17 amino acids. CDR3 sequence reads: CASSGVGLAGSSNEQFF.

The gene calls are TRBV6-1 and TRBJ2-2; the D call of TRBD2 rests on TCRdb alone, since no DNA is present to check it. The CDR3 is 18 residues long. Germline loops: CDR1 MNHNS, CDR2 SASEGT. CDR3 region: CASNPGLAGGVLIGELFF.

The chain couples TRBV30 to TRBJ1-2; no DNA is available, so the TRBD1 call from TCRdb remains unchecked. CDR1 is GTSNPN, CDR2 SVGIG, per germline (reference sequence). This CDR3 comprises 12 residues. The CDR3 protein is CAWGTFLYGYTF.

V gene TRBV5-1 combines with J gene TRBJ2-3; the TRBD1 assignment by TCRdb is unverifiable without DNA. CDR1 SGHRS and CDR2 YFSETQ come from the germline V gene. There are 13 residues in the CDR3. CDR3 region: CASSSGPGQGTDF.

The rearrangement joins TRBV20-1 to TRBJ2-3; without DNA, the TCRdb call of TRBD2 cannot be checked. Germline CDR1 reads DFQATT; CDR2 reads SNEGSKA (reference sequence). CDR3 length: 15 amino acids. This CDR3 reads CSASLASGTTDTQYF.

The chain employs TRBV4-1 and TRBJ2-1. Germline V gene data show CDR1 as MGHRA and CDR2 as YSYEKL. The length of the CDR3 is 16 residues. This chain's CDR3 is CASSQGVAVSYNEQFF.

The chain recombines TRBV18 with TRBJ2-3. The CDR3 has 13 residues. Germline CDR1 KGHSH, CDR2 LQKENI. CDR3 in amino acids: CASSPLVTDTQYF.

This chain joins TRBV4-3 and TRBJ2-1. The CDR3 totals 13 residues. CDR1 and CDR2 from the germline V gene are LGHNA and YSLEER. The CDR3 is CASSHELYNEQFF.

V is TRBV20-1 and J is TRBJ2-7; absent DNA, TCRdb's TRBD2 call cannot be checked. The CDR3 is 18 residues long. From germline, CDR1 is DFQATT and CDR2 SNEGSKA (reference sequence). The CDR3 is CSASAPGLAGGFSYEQYF.

CDR3 amino acids: CSASRPVSNYGYTF. The V and J genes are TRBV20-1 and TRBJ1-2. The germline V gene has CDR1 DFQATT and CDR2 SNEGSKA (reference sequence). The CDR3 length is 14 residues.

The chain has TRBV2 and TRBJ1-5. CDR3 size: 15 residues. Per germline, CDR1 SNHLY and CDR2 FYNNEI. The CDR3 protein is CASSEEENSNQPQHF.

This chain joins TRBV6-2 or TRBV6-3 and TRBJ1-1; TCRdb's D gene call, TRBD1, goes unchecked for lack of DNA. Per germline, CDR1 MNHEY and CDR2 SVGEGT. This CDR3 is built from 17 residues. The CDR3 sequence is CASSTALGTGDETEAFF.

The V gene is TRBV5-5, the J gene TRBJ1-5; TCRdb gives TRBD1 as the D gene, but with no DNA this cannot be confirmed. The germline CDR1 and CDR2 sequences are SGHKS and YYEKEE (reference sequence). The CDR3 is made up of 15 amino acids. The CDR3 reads CASSFHQGASQPQHF.

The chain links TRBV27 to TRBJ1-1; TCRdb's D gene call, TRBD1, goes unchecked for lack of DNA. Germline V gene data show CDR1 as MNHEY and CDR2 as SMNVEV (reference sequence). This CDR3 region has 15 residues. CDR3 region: CASRGQKIKNTEAFF.

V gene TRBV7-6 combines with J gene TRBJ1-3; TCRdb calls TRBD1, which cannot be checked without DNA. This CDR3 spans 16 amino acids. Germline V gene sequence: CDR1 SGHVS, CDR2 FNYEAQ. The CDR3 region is CASSLTGGGPGNTIYF.

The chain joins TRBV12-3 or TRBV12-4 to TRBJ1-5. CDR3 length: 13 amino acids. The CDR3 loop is CASSLSGSKPQHF.

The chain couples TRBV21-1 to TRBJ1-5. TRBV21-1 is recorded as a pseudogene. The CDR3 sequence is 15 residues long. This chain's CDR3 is CASSGGTSGNQPQHF.

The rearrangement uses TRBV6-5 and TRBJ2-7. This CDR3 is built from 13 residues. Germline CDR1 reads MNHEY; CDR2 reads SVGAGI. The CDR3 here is CASSRLSSYEQYF.

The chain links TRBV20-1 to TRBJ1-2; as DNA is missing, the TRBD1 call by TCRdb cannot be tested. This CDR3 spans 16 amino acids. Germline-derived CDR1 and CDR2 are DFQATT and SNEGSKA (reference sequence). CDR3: CSASPPQGAGDYGYTF.

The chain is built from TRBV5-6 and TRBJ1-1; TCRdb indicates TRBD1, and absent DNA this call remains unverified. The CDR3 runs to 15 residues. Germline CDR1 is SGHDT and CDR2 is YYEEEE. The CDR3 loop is CASSLGDRLNTEAFF. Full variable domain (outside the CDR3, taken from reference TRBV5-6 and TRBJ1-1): DAGVTQSPTHLIKTRGQQVTLRCSPKSGHDTVSWYQQALGQGPQFIFQYYEEEERQRGNFPDRFSGHQFPNYSSELNVNALLLGDSALYLCASSLGDRLNTEAFFGQGTRLTVV.

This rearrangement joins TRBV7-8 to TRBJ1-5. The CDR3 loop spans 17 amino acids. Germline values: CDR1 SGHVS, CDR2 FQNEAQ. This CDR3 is CASSLAMRVDSNQPQHF.